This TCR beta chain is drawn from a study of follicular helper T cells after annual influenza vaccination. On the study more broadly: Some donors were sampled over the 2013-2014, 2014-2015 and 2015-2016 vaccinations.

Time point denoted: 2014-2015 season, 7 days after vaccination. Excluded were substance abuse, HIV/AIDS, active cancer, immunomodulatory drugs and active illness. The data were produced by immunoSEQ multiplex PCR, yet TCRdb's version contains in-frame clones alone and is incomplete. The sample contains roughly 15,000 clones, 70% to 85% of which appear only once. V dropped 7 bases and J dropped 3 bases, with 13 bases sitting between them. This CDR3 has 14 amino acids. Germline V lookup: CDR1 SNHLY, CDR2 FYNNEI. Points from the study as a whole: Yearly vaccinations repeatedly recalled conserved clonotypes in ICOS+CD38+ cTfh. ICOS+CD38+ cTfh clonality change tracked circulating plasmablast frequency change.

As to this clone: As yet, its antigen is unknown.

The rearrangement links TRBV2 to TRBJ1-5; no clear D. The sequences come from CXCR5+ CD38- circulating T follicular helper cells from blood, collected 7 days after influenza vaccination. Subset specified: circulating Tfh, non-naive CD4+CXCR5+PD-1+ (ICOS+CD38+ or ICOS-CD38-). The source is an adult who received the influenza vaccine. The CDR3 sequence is CASTERGNNQPQHF. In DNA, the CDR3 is TGTGCCAGCACCGAACGGGGTAACAATCAGCCCCAGCATTTT.